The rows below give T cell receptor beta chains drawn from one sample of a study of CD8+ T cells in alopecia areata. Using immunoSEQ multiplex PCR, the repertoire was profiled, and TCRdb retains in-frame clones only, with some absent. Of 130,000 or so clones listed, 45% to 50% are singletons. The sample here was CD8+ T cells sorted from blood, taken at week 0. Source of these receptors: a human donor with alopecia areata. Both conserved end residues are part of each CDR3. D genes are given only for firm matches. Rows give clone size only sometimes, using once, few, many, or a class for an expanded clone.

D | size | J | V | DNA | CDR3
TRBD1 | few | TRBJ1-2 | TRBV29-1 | TGCAGCGTCCCAGGGGGACAGGGGTTCTACACCTTC | CSVPGGQGFYTF
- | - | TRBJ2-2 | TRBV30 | TGTGCCTGGAATCTCGACCGGGGCGGGGAGCTGTTTTTT | CAWNLDRGGELFF
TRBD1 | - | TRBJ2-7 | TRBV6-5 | TGTGCCAGCAGTAGGGACAGCTACGAGCAGTACTTC | CASSRDSYEQYF
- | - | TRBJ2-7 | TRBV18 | TGTGCCAGCTCACCTGAGACCTACTACGAGCAGTACTTC | CASSPETYYEQYF
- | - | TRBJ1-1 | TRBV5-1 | TGCGCCAGCAGCGTTACAGCGAACACTGAAGCTTTCTTT | CASSVTANTEAFF
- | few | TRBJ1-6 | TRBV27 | TGTGCCAGCAGTCTCCTAAATTCACCCCTCCACTTT | CASSLLNSPLHF
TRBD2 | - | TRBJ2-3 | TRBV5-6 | TGTGCCAGCAGCGTCCTAGCGGGGAACACAGATACGCAGTATTTT | CASSVLAGNTDTQYF
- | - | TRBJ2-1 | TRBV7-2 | TGTGCCAGCACCATTAGTGAGGGGCGATACAATGAGCAGTTCTTC | CASTISEGRYNEQFF
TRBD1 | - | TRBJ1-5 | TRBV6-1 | TGTGCCAGCAGAGACAGGGGGCGAAGCAATCAGCCCCAGCATTTT | CASRDRGRSNQPQHF
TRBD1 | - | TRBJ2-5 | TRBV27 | TGTGCCAGCAGTTCAGGACAGGGGAAAGAGACCCAGTACTTC | CASSSGQGKETQYF
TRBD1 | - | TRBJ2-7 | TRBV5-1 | TGCGCCAGCAGCTTGGGCCCAGGGGGCGGCTACGAGCAGTACTTC | CASSLGPGGGYEQYF
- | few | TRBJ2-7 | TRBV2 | TGTGCCAGCAGTGAACTCGGACAGAGCTACGAGCAGTACTTC | CASSELGQSYEQYF
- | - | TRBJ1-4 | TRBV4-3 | TGCGCCAGCAGCCTTGACGGTGCAACTAATGAAAAACTGTTTTTT | CASSLDGATNEKLFF
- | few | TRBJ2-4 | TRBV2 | TGTGCCAGCAGTGAAATCGGGAGTGGGACCAAAAACATTCAGTACTTC | CASSEIGSGTKNIQYF
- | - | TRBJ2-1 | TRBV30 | TGTGCCTGGAGTGTAATGGCGGATGAGCAGTTCTTC | CAWSVMADEQFF
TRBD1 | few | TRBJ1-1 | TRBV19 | TGTGCCAGTAGAGACAGGGGAGAAGCTTTCTTT | CASRDRGEAFF
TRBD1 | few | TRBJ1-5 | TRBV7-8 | TGTGCCAGCAGCCCTGACAGGGGTTGGAGCAATCAGCCCCAGCATTTT | CASSPDRGWSNQPQHF
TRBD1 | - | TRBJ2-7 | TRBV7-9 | TGTGCCAGCAGCAGACAGGGGGAAGAGCAGTACTTC | CASSRQGEEQYF
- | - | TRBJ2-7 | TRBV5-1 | TGCGCCAGCAGCTCGGACAGCCCTTCCTACGAGCAGTACTTC | CASSSDSPSYEQYF
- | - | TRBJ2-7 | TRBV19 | TGTGCCAGCCGATCGGGGCTCTCGGGAGAGCAGTACTTC | CASRSGLSGEQYF
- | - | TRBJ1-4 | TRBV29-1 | TGCAGCGTTGAGACTAATGAAAAACTGTTTTTT | CSVETNEKLFF
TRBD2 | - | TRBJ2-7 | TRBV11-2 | TGTGCCAGCAGCTCGAGACAGTTGGGGGGGATCGAGCAGTACTTC | CASSSRQLGGIEQYF
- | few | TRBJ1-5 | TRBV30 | TGTGCCTGGAGTCGACGGGATCAGCCCCAGCATTTT | CAWSRRDQPQHF
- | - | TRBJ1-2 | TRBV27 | TGTGCCAGCAGTTTTGACAGGAACTATGGCTACACCTTC | CASSFDRNYGYTF
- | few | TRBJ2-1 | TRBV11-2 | TGTGCCAGCAGCTTAGATCGGGATCCCTACAATGAGCAGTTCTTC | CASSLDRDPYNEQFF
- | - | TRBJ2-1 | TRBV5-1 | TGCGCCAGCAGCTTGGGTTTTAGGGGACCATCCTACAATGAGCAGTTCTTC | CASSLGFRGPSYNEQFF
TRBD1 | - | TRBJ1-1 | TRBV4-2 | TGTGCCAGCAGCCCATTACAGGGGGCGAATACTGAAGCTTTCTTT | CASSPLQGANTEAFF
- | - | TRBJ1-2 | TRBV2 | TGTGCCAGCAGTGAAGAGGACGCCGCGGTAGGCTACACCTTC | CASSEEDAAVGYTF
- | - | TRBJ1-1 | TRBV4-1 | TGCGCCAGCAGCCCCCAGGTGGGATTGAACACTGAAGCTTTCTTT | CASSPQVGLNTEAFF
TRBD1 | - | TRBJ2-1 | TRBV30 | TGTGCCTGGAGTGTAACTGGGACAGGGGGCTTCTTC | CAWSVTGTGGFF
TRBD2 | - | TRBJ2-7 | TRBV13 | TGTGCCAGCAGCAAAGGACTAGCCTACGAGCAGTACTTC | CASSKGLAYEQYF
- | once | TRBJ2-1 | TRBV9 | TGTGCCAGCAGCCAAGGGGGGGAGCACAATGAGCAGTTCTTC | CASSQGGEHNEQFF
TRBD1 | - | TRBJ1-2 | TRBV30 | TGTGCCTGGTCCGGGACAGGGGTATTTTATGGCTACACCTTC | CAWSGTGVFYGYTF
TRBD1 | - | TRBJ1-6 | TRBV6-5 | TGTGCCAGCAGTTACGTGTCAGGGGGCGAATCACCCCTCCACTTT | CASSYVSGGESPLHF
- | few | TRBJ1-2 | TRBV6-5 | TGTGCCAGCAGCGACAGTGTTAACTATGGCTACACCTTC | CASSDSVNYGYTF
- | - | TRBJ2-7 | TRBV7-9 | TGTGCCAGCAGCTTAGGGGGATTCTACGAGCAGTACTTC | CASSLGGFYEQYF
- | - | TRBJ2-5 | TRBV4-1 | TGCGCCAGCAGCCAAGCGGTAGCCCGAGAGACCCAGTACTTC | CASSQAVARETQYF
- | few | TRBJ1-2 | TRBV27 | TGTGCCAGCAGTTTCGATCGCAATGGCTACACCTTC | CASSFDRNGYTF